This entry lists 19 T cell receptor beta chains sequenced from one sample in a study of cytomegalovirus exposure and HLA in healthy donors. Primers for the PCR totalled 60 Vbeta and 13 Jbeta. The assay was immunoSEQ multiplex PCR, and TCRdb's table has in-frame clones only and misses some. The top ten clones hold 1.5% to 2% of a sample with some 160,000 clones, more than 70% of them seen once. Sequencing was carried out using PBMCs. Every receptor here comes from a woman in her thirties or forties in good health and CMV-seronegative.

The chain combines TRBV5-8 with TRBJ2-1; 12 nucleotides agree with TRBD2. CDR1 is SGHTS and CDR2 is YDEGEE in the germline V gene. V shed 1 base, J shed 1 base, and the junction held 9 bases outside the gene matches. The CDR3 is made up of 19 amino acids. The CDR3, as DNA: TGTGCCAGCAGCTTGTGGGGGGGACTAGCGGGCCTTTCCTACAATGAGCAGTTCTTC. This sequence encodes CASSLWGGLAGLSYNEQFF.

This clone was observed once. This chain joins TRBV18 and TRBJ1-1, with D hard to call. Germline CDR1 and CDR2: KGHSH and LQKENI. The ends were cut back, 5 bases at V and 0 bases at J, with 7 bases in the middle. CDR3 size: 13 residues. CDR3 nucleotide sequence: TGTGCCAGCTCATTACAAGTGAACACTGAAGCTTTCTTT. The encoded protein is CASSLQVNTEAFF.

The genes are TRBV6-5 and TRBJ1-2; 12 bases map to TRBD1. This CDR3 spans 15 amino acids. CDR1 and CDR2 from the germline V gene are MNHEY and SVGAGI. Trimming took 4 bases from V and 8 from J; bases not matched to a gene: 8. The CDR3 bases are TGTGCCAGCAGTTTTCAGGGACAGGGGGCAAGAGGCTACACCTTC. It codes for CASSFQGQGARGYTF.

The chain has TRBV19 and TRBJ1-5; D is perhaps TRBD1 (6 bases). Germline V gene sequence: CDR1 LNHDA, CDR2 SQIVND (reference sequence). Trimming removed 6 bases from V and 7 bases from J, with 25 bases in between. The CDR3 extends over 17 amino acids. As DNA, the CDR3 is TGTGCCAGTAGGCCACCGGGACTGGGAGGGGGGTTGCAGCCCCAGCATTTT. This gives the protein CASRPPGLGGGLQPQHF.

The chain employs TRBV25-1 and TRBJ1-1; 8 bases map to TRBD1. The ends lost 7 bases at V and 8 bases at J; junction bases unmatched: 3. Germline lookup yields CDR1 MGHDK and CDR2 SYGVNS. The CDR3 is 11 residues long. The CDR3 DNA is TGTGCCAGCATAAACAGGGGGGAAGCTTTCTTT. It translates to CASINRGEAFF.

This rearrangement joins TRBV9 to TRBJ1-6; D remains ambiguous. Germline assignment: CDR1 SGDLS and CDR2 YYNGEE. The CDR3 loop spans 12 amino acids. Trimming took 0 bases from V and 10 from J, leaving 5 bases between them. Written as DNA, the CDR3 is TGTGCCAGCAGCGTAGGGGCCTCACCCCTCCACTTT. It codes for CASSVGASPLHF.

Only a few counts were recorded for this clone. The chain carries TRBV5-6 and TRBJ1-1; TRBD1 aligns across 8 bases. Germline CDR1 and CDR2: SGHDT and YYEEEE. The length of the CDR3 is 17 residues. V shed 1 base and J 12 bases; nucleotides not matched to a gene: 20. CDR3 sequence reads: CASSLPYGTGTSGHPFF. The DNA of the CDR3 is TGTGCCAGCAGCTTGCCATACGGGACAGGTACCTCCGGGCACCCTTTCTTT. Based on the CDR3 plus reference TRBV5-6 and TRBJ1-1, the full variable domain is DAGVTQSPTHLIKTRGQQVTLRCSPKSGHDTVSWYQQALGQGPQFIFQYYEEEERQRGNFPDRFSGHQFPNYSSELNVNALLLGDSALYLCASSLPYGTGTSGHPFFGQGTRLTVV.

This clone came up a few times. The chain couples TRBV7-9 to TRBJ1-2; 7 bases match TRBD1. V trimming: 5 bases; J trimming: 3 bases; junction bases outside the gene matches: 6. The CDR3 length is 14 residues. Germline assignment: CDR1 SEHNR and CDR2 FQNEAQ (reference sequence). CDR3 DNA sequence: TGTGCCAGCAGCCTCGGACAGGCCCACTATGGCTACACCTTC. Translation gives CASSLGQAHYGYTF.

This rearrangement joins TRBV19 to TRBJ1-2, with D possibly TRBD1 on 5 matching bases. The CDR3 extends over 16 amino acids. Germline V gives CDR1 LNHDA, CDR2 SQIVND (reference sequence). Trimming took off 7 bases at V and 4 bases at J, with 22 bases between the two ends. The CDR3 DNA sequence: TGTGCCAGTACTAACTTCCGGGACTCGGCCCCCTATGGCTACACCTTC. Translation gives CASTNFRDSAPYGYTF.

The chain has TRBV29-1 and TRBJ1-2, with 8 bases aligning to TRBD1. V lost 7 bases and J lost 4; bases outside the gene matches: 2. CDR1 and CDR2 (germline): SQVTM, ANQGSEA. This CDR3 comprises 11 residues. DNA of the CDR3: TGCAGCGACAGGGGGTCCTATGGCTACACCTTC. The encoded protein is CSDRGSYGYTF. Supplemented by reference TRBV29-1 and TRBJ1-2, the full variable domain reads SAVISQKPSRDICQRGTSLTIQCQVDSQVTMMFWYRQQPGQSLTLIATANQGSEATYESGFVIDKFPISRPNLTFSTLTVSNMSPEDSSIYLCSDRGSYGYTFGSGTRLTVV.

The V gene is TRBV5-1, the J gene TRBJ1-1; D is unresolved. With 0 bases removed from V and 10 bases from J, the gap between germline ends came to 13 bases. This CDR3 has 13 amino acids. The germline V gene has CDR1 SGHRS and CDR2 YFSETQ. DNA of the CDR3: TGCGCCAGCAGCTTGGCCGGGTTCTCTTTAGCTTTCTTT. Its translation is CASSLAGFSLAFF.

Here the CDR3 DNA reads TGTGCCAGCAGCTTGGGACAGGACAATCAGCCCCAGCATTTT. Translated, it gives CASSLGQDNQPQHF. The chain has TRBV7-9 and TRBJ1-5, with 8 bases that match TRBD1. The V gene end was trimmed by 3 bases and the J gene end by 3 bases; junction bases not matched to a gene: 1. The CDR3 has 14 amino acids. Germline V gene sequence: CDR1 SEHNR, CDR2 FQNEAQ (reference sequence). The full variable domain, in which reference TRBV7-9 and TRBJ1-5 provide the parts outside the CDR3, is DTGVSQNPRHKITKRGQNVTFRCDPISEHNRLYWYRQTLGQGPEFLTYFQNEAQLEKSRLLSDRFSAERPKGSFSTLEIQRTEQGDSAMYLCASSLGQDNQPQHFGDGTRLSIL.

The CDR3 DNA is TGTGCCATCAGTGCCGACAGGGTGGGTTACGAGCAGTACTTC. This translates into CAISADRVGYEQYF. V gene TRBV10-3 combines with J gene TRBJ2-7, with 7 bases lining up with TRBD1. The V and J ends lost 4 bases and 4 bases, in that order; junction bases with no gene match: 7. Germline CDR1 reads ENHRY; CDR2 reads SYGVKD. The CDR3 totals 14 residues.

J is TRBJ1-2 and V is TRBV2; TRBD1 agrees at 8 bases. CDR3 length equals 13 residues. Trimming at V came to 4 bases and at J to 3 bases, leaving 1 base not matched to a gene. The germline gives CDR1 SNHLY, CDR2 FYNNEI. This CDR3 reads CASSAGGHYGYTF. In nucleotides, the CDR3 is TGTGCCAGCAGTGCAGGGGGCCACTATGGCTACACCTTC.

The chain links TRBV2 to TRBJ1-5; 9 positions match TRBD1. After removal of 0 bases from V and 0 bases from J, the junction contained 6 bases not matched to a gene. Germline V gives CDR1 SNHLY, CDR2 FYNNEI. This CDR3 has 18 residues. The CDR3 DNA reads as TGTGCCAGCAGTGAAGCTTTGGACAGGGGTAATAGCAATCAGCCCCAGCATTTT. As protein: CASSEALDRGNSNQPQHF.

The CDR3 sequence is CASSQEPGQGLTNEKLFF. The CDR3 DNA reads as TGTGCCAGCAGCCAAGAACCGGGACAGGGGTTAACTAATGAAAAACTGTTTTTT. This rearrangement joins TRBV4-2 to TRBJ1-4; TRBD1 matches 10 bases. This CDR3 is built from 18 residues. Germline CDR1 and CDR2: LGHNA and YNFKEQ. With V trimmed by 0 bases and J by 1 base, 5 bases remained unmatched.

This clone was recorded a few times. CDR3 DNA sequence: TGTGCCAGCAGTTTATACCCCGGGACAGGGACTGAAGCTTTCTTT. This gives the protein CASSLYPGTGTEAFF. The genes are TRBV28 and TRBJ1-1, with 9 nucleotides matching TRBD1. In germline, CDR1 is MDHEN, CDR2 SYDVKM. This CDR3 has 15 amino acids. V trimming: 1 base; J trimming: 5 bases; junction bases outside the gene matches: 5.

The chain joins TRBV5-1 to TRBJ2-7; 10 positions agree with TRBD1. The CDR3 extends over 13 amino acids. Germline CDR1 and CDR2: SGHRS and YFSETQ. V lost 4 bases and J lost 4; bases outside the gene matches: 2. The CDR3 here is CASSRDRGYEQYF. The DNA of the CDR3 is TGCGCCAGCAGCCGGGACAGGGGATACGAGCAGTACTTC.

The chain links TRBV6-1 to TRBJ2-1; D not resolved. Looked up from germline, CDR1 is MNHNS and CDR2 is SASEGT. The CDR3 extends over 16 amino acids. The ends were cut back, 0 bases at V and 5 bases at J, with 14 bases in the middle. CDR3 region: CASSEATTLGHNEQFF. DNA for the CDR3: TGTGCCAGCAGTGAAGCGACGACACTCGGCCACAATGAGCAGTTCTTC.